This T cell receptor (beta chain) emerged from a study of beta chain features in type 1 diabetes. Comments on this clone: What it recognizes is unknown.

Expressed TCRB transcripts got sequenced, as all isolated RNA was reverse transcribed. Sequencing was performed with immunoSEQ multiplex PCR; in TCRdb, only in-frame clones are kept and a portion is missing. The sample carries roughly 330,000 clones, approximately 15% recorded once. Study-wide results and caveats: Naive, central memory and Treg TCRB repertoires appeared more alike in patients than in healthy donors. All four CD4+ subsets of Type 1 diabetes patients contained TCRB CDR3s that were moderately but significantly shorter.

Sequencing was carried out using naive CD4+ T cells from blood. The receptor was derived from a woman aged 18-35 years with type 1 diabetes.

CDR3 amino acids: CASKQGPSLQETQYF. For the CDR3, the DNA is TGTGCCAGCAAACAGGGTCCTTCTCTCCAAGAGACCCAGTACTTC. The gene calls are TRBV27 and TRBJ2-5; TRBD1 is a possible D gene (6 bases). Germline V CDR1 and CDR2: MNHEY, SMNVEV (reference sequence). This CDR3 contains 15 residues. V was shortened by 7 bases and J by 1 base, with 16 bases between the two germline ends.